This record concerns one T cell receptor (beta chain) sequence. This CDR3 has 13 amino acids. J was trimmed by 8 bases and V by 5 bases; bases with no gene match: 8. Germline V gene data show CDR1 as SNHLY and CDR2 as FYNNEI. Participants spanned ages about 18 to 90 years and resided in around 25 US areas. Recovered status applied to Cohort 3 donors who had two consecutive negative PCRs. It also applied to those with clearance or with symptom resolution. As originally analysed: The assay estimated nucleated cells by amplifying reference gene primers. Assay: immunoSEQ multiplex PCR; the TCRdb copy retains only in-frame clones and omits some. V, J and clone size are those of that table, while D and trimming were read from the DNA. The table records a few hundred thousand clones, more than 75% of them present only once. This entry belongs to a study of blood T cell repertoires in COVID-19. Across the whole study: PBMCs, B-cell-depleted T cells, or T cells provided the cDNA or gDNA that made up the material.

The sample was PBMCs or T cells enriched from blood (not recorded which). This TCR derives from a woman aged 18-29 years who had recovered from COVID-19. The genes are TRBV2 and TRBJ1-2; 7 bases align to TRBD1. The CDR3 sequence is CASSQTGLLGYTF. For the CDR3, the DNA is TGTGCCAGCAGTCAGACAGGGCTCTTAGGCTACACCTTC.